What follows are 24 T cell receptor beta chains derived from one specimen sequenced in a study of vaccination effects on CD4 cells after COVID-19. These receptors' targets are unknown. In the ViraFEST assay, antigen-specific CD4+ clonotypes were identified by expansion after peptide-pool stimulation. Culture proceeded for nine to eleven days, and CD4+ T cells were then isolated. The person's infection with SARS-CoV-2, confirmed by PCR, took place between March and December 2020. Each participant was administered two doses of either the BNT162b2 or the mRNA-1273 vaccine. TCRdb's table, derived via immunoSEQ multiplex PCR, lists solely in-frame clones and lacks some. The profile covers approximately 16,000 clones, with 76% appearing a single time and about 26% taken by the ten largest. Sequences were derived from CD4+ T cells from PBMCs cultured with HCoV-NL63 spike peptides, sampled after COVID-19 vaccination. Receptors were obtained from a human donor who had a prior SARS-CoV-2 infection.

V usage is TRBV7-2 and J usage is TRBJ2-5, with 11 bases lining up with TRBD2. V was pared by 6 bases and J by 7 bases, with 10 bases of the junction left unmatched. There are 15 residues in the CDR3. The germline V gene encodes CDR1 SGHTA and CDR2 FQGNSA. The CDR3 DNA reads TGTGCCAGCAGGCCGACTAGCGGGGCATTTGGGACCCAGTACTTC. This encodes CASRPTSGAFGTQYF. The complete variable domain, with remaining parts taken from reference TRBV7-2 and TRBJ2-5, reads GAGVSQSPSNKVTEKGKDVELRCDPISGHTALYWYRQSLGQGLEFLIYFQGNSAPDKSGLPSDRFSAERTGGSVSTLTIQRTQQEDSAVYLCASRPTSGAFGTQYFGPGTRLLVL.

The V and J genes are TRBV5-8 and TRBJ1-2, with TRBD1 matching over 7 bases. CDR3 length: 13 residues. V shed 7 bases, J shed 8 bases, and the junction held 11 bases outside the gene matches. Looked up from germline, CDR1 is SGHTS and CDR2 is YDEGEE. CDR3 in DNA: TGTGCCAGCCTCCAACCGGGACAGCGGGGCTACACCTTC. This gives the protein CASLQPGQRGYTF.

This chain links TRBV19 with TRBJ2-1; tentatively, D is TRBD1 (7 bases). V gave up 4 bases and J gave up 9 bases, with 10 bases separating them. Germline V lookup: CDR1 LNHDA, CDR2 SQIVND (reference sequence). This CDR3 has 12 amino acids. The CDR3 protein is CASSTQGGEQFF. Written as DNA, the CDR3 is TGTGCCAGTAGTACCCAGGGGGGTGAGCAGTTCTTC.

The chain joins TRBV4-2 to TRBJ2-1; D tentatively fits TRBD1 or TRBD2 (5 bases each). The CDR3 runs 16 residues. Looked up from germline, CDR1 is LGHNA and CDR2 is YNFKEQ. The V and J ends lost 0 bases and 4 bases respectively, with 13 bases between them. This chain's CDR3 is CASSQETGRSYNEQFF. The CDR3 region has the DNA TGTGCCAGCAGCCAAGAGACGGGACGATCATACAATGAGCAGTTCTTC.

The gene calls are TRBV3-1 (or the pseudogene TRBV3-2) and TRBJ2-5, with a weak D call TRBD1 (5 bases). The V end was cut by 1 base, the J end by 5 bases, with 11 bases between. CDR1 and CDR2 from the germline V gene are LGHDT and YNNKEL (reference sequence). The CDR3 consists of 14 residues. The CDR3: CASSQAQGVETQYF. The CDR3 nucleotides are TGTGCCAGCAGCCAAGCCCAGGGCGTGGAGACCCAGTACTTC.

The chain uses TRBV9 and TRBJ1-6; 9 bases are shared with TRBD1. From germline, CDR1 is SGDLS and CDR2 YYNGEE. The CDR3 loop spans 14 amino acids. The ends lost 2 bases at V and 8 bases at J; junction bases unmatched: 2. For the CDR3, the DNA is TGTGCCAGCAGCGTGGGACAGGGTGATTCACCCCTCCACTTT. This sequence encodes CASSVGQGDSPLHF.

In this sample, this clone turned up a few times. This chain joins TRBV7-3 and TRBJ2-7, with unresolved D. Trimming removed 1 base from V and 2 bases from J, with 12 bases in between. Germline V gene lookup returns CDR1 SGHTA and CDR2 FQGTGA. This CDR3 is 15 amino acids long. The CDR3 sequence: CASSLNSDPTYEQYF. In DNA form, the CDR3 reads TGTGCCAGCAGCTTAAACAGTGACCCTACCTACGAGCAGTACTTC.

The chain combines TRBV20-1 with TRBJ2-7; unclear D gene. V was clipped by 3 bases and J by 2 bases, with 14 bases between them. Germline V lookup: CDR1 DFQATT, CDR2 SNEGSKA (reference sequence). The CDR3 totals 14 residues. The CDR3 region has the DNA TGCAGTGCTAGTTTAAACAGTCCTACCTACGAGCAGTACTTC. This codes for CSASLNSPTYEQYF.

The rearrangement uses TRBV5-4 and TRBJ2-3; 13 positions match TRBD2. This CDR3 is built from 16 residues. Per the germline V gene, CDR1 is SGHNT and CDR2 is YYREEE (reference sequence). V was clipped by 6 bases and J by 1 base; unmatched bases: 5. CDR3 sequence reads: CASTSGLAGGTDTQYF. The DNA of the CDR3 is TGTGCCAGCACCTCCGGACTAGCGGGAGGCACAGATACGCAGTATTTT.

The chain uses TRBV5-1 and TRBJ1-1, with 9 bases fitting TRBD1. This CDR3 comprises 16 residues. Germline-derived CDR1 and CDR2 are SGHRS and YFSETQ. Losses at the gene ends were 2 bases for V and 0 bases for J; bases not matched to a gene: 5. The CDR3 sequence: CASSLQGAGMNTEAFF. In DNA form, the CDR3 reads TGCGCCAGCAGCTTACAGGGGGCGGGGATGAACACTGAAGCTTTCTTT. The full variable domain, rest sourced from reference TRBV5-1 and TRBJ1-1, is KAGVTQTPRYLIKTRGQQVTLSCSPISGHRSVSWYQQTPGQGLQFLFEYFSETQRNKGNFPGRFSGRQFSNSRSEMNVSTLELGDSALYLCASSLQGAGMNTEAFFGQGTRLTVV.

The chain is built from TRBV2 and TRBJ1-1; D possibly corresponds to TRBD1 (6 bases). Germline V gene data show CDR1 as SNHLY and CDR2 as FYNNEI. Trimming stripped 4 bases from V and 5 bases from J, with 20 bases between. This CDR3 is built from 16 residues. The CDR3, as DNA: TGTGCCAGCAGTGCAGAGCAGGGGTTCCTAGGGACTGAAGCTTTCTTT. Protein sequence: CASSAEQGFLGTEAFF.

This chain uses TRBV7-2 with TRBJ2-1; 7 bases are shared with TRBD2. V dropped 5 bases and J dropped 8; count of bases not matched to a gene: 15. The CDR3 consists of 16 residues. Germline V gives CDR1 SGHTA, CDR2 FQGNSA. The CDR3 region is CASSPPFYTGGHEQFF. The CDR3, as DNA: TGTGCCAGCAGCCCGCCATTTTATACGGGGGGACATGAGCAGTTCTTC. Variable domain in full (rest from reference TRBV7-2 and TRBJ2-1): GAGVSQSPSNKVTEKGKDVELRCDPISGHTALYWYRQSLGQGLEFLIYFQGNSAPDKSGLPSDRFSAERTGGSVSTLTIQRTQQEDSAVYLCASSPPFYTGGHEQFFGPGTRLTVL.

The chain recombines TRBV5-4 with TRBJ2-7; D is perhaps TRBD1 (6 bases). The CDR3 loop spans 15 amino acids. Germline-derived CDR1 and CDR2 are SGHNT and YYREEE (reference sequence). Trimming took 3 bases from V and 0 from J, leaving 13 bases between them. In nucleotides, the CDR3 is TGTGCCAGCAGCTCTGGACAGAGGAGCTCCTACGAGCAGTACTTC. This encodes CASSSGQRSSYEQYF.

V gene TRBV6-5 combines with J gene TRBJ2-7; TRBD1 matches 8 bases. V shed 5 bases, J shed 1 base, and the junction held 4 bases outside the gene matches. The CDR3 consists of 14 residues. The germline gives CDR1 MNHEY, CDR2 SVGAGI. The CDR3 DNA follows: TGTGCCAGCAGTAGACGGGACAGGTCCTACGAGCAGTACTTC. Translating it yields CASSRRDRSYEQYF.

The chain employs TRBV11-2 and TRBJ2-2; TRBD1 is a possible D gene (6 bases). The CDR3 runs 15 residues. The germline V and J ends were trimmed by 5 bases and 1 base, with 11 bases remaining between them. Germline lookup yields CDR1 SGHAT and CDR2 FQNNGV. In DNA form, the CDR3 reads TGTGCCAGCAGCGCCCGGGACATGAACACCGGGGAGCTGTTTTTT. Encoded protein: CASSARDMNTGELFF.

This clone has just one count. The chain uses TRBV12-3 or TRBV12-4 and TRBJ2-7; TRBD1 matches 7 bases. The length of the CDR3 is 13 residues. V trimming: 9 bases; J trimming: 6 bases; junction bases outside the gene matches: 11. The CDR3, as DNA: TGTGCCAGTTTAAGACAGGGAGCTGGCGAGCAGTACTTC. It is translated as CASLRQGAGEQYF.

The sample holds a few counts of this clone. The chain combines TRBV6-5 with TRBJ1-2; D remains unclear. Germline CDR1 reads MNHEY; CDR2 reads SVGAGI. This CDR3 region has 14 residues. Trimming left V 5 bases short and J 8 bases short, with 18 bases between. CDR3 bases: TGTGCCAGCAGTCCCAAATTTTACCGCGGAGGCTACACCTTC. Protein sequence: CASSPKFYRGGYTF.

The chain uses TRBV6-2 or TRBV6-3 and TRBJ2-7; 9 nucleotides agree with TRBD1. CDR3 length: 14 residues. V was pared by 5 bases and J by 6 bases, with 8 bases of the junction left unmatched. The V gene's germline CDR1 is MNHEY and CDR2 SVGEGT. The CDR3 sequence: CASSVGTGSPEQYF. The CDR3 region has the DNA TGTGCCAGCAGTGTTGGGACAGGGTCCCCCGAGCAGTACTTC.

The V and J genes are TRBV2 and TRBJ1-6; 9 bases fit TRBD1. This CDR3 has 19 residues. Per the germline V gene, CDR1 is SNHLY and CDR2 is FYNNEI. V was clipped by 10 bases and J by 0 bases; unmatched bases: 16. This CDR3 is CAILVVGQGQSSYNSPLHF. In nucleotides, the CDR3 is TGTGCCATCCTCGTGGTGGGACAGGGCCAAAGCTCCTATAATTCACCCCTCCACTTT.

The chain couples TRBV7-6 to TRBJ2-2; TRBD2 matches 7 bases. J lost 7 bases, V lost 5 bases, and 10 bases had no gene match. CDR1 is SGHVS, CDR2 FNYEAQ, per germline. This CDR3 region has 15 residues. CDR3 coding DNA: TGTGCCAGCAGCCCCGTCCCTGGCGGGAGCGGGGAGCTGTTTTTT. As protein: CASSPVPGGSGELFF.

In this sample, this clone turned up once. V and J are TRBV7-2 and TRBJ2-3, with 12 bases fitting TRBD2. V shed 1 base, J shed 8 bases, and the junction held 7 bases outside the gene matches. The CDR3 sequence is 16 residues long. Germline V gene data show CDR1 as SGHTA and CDR2 as FQGNSA. CDR3 amino acids: CASSLVALAGGRTQYF. The CDR3 DNA is TGTGCCAGCAGCTTAGTTGCGCTAGCGGGGGGGCGTACGCAGTATTTT.

This clone was picked up a small number of times. The rearrangement uses TRBV27 and TRBJ2-5, with 8 bases matching TRBD1. The J segment lost 7 bases and the V segment lost 5 bases, leaving 15 bases of the junction unmatched. The germline V gene has CDR1 MNHEY and CDR2 SMNVEV (reference sequence). CDR3 length equals 16 residues. CDR3 coding DNA: TGTGCCAGCAGTCCCAGCCGGGCAGGGGGCGTTGGGACCCAGTACTTC. Encoded protein: CASSPSRAGGVGTQYF.

This clone was seen only a few times. The chain carries TRBV5-1 and TRBJ1-1; D possibly corresponds to TRBD1 (6 bases). This CDR3 has 14 amino acids. V was clipped by 0 bases and J by 4 bases, with 10 bases between them. Germline V gives CDR1 SGHRS, CDR2 YFSETQ. CDR3 sequence reads: CASSLDGGGTEAFF. CDR3 sequence (DNA): TGCGCCAGCAGCTTGGATGGAGGGGGCACTGAAGCTTTCTTT.

The CDR3 is CASSLNGGGATDTQYF. The CDR3 nucleotides read TGTGCCAGCAGCTTAAATGGGGGAGGGGCCACAGATACGCAGTATTTT. V gene TRBV7-3 combines with J gene TRBJ2-3; 7 bases agree with TRBD2. The CDR3 runs 16 residues. V was clipped by 1 base and J by 2 bases; unmatched bases: 6. Germline V CDR1 and CDR2: SGHTA, FQGTGA. Based on the CDR3 plus reference TRBV7-3 and TRBJ2-3, the full variable domain is GAGVSQTPSNKVTEKGKYVELRCDPISGHTALYWYRQSLGQGPEFLIYFQGTGAADDSGLPNDRFFAVRPEGSVSTLKIQRTERGDSAVYLCASSLNGGGATDTQYFGPGTRLTVL.